Below are 26 T cell receptor beta chains sequenced from a single sample in a study of blood T cell repertoires in COVID-19 (dated by TCRdb to 2018 to 2021). The receptor library was made with the immunoSEQ multiplex PCR assay. The source is immuneACCESS, and TCRdb retained only in-frame sequences with V and J called. Part of the clones is not carried over; for the studies checked, unresolved V genes explain less than half of this, and the remainder is unexplained. This sample gives around 220,000 clones in total; about four fifths of them show up just once. 6.8% of the sample goes to the ten largest clones. The sample taken for sequencing was PBMCs or T cells enriched from blood (not recorded which). The receptor set was obtained from a woman aged 35 to 49 who had recovered from COVID-19.

The CDR3 region is CASDSEDRREGELFF. The DNA of the CDR3 is TGTGCCTCCGACTCTGAGGACAGGCGGGAAGGGGAGCTGTTTTTT. The rearrangement links TRBV30 to TRBJ2-2; TRBD1 might be the D (7 bases). The length of the CDR3 is 15 residues. Trimming left V 7 bases short and J 8 bases short, with 23 bases between. Per germline, CDR1 GTSNPN and CDR2 SVGIG (reference sequence).

The chain has TRBV11-2 and TRBJ1-1; 7 nucleotides line up with TRBD1. Trimming removed 7 bases from V and 0 bases from J; junction bases left unmatched: 5. CDR1 SGHAT and CDR2 FQNNGV come from the germline V gene. The CDR3 runs to 14 residues. The CDR3 protein is CASTTTGMNTEAFF. The DNA for the CDR3 is TGTGCCAGCACCACGACAGGGATGAACACTGAAGCTTTCTTT.

The genes are TRBV5-1 and TRBJ1-1; 10 bases align to TRBD1. This CDR3 is built from 15 residues. Germline-derived CDR1 and CDR2 are SGHRS and YFSETQ. J was trimmed by 4 bases and V by 0 bases; bases with no gene match: 3. The CDR3 sequence is CASSLDWTGGTEAFF. For the CDR3, the DNA is TGCGCCAGCAGCTTGGACTGGACAGGGGGCACTGAAGCTTTCTTT.

The V and J genes are TRBV5-4 and TRBJ1-2; D unresolved. The V gene's germline CDR1 is SGHNT and CDR2 YYREEE (reference sequence). Trimming shortened V by 4 bases and J by 4 bases, and 17 bases separated the two germline ends. The CDR3 has 15 residues. The CDR3 DNA reads TGTGCCAGCAGCCCCACTGGGGAGGAGGTCTATGGCTACACCTTC. Translated, it gives CASSPTGEEVYGYTF.

The rearrangement links TRBV3-1 (or the pseudogene TRBV3-2) to TRBJ2-3; possibly TRBD1 for D (5 bases). Germline loops: CDR1 LGHDT, CDR2 YNNKEL (reference sequence). The CDR3 extends over 15 amino acids. Trimming removed 1 base from V and 0 bases from J, with 8 bases in between. Here the CDR3 reads CASSQVAGSTDTQYF. The CDR3 coding sequence is TGTGCCAGCAGCCAAGTTGCAGGGAGCACAGATACGCAGTATTTT.

This clone appeared a single time. The chain combines TRBV18 with TRBJ1-4, with TRBD1 matching over 11 bases. V was pared by 5 bases and J by 6 bases, with 5 bases of the junction left unmatched. CDR3 length equals 15 residues. CDR1 and CDR2 (germline): KGHSH, LQKENI. CDR3 protein: CASSTRGQGDEKLFF. DNA of the CDR3: TGTGCCAGCTCAACTCGGGGACAGGGGGATGAAAAACTGTTTTTT.

The V and J genes are TRBV27 and TRBJ2-6; 8 nucleotides agree with TRBD1. The CDR3 is 16 residues long. With V trimmed by 6 bases and J by 4 bases, 8 bases remained unmatched. The germline gives CDR1 MNHEY, CDR2 SMNVEV (reference sequence). The CDR3 reads CASSLSTGVGANVLTF. In DNA form, the CDR3 reads TGTGCCAGCAGCCTTTCGACAGGGGTCGGGGCCAACGTCCTGACTTTC.

V usage is TRBV7-8 and J usage is TRBJ2-2; no reliable D call. Trimming pared 5 bases from V and 7 bases from J, leaving 14 bases between. CDR3 length equals 14 residues. The germline gives CDR1 SGHVS, CDR2 FQNEAQ. CDR3 sequence: CASSLAVVGGELFF. The DNA for the CDR3 is TGTGCCAGCAGCCTCGCGGTAGTTGGCGGGGAGCTGTTTTTT.

V usage is TRBV7-8 and J usage is TRBJ2-3, with D perhaps matching TRBD2 (5 bases). There are 15 residues in the CDR3. Germline loops: CDR1 SGHVS, CDR2 FQNEAQ. Trimming cost V 1 base and J 4 bases, with 12 bases left between them. In DNA, the CDR3 is TGTGCCAGCAGCTTAGGGGCGGCTAGCCCAGATACGCAGTATTTT. Translating gives CASSLGAASPDTQYF.

This sequence joins TRBV10-2 and TRBJ1-3; no clear D gene. Germline CDR1 is WSHSY and CDR2 is SAAADI. The CDR3 spans 17 residues. V lost 3 bases to trimming and J lost 0 bases, with 15 bases between them. CDR3 protein: CASSDPGEASSGNTIYF. The CDR3 bases are TGCGCCAGCAGTGACCCCGGAGAGGCTTCCTCTGGAAACACCATATATTTT.

V is TRBV9 and J is TRBJ2-1, with TRBD2 identical over 11 bases. Germline-derived CDR1 and CDR2 are SGDLS and YYNGEE. The CDR3 is 17 residues long. The V and J ends lost 4 bases and 7 bases, in that order; junction bases with no gene match: 13. The CDR3 protein is CASSPSGGSGRGNEQFF. The CDR3 DNA sequence: TGTGCCAGCAGCCCGAGTGGTGGTAGCGGGAGGGGAAATGAGCAGTTCTTC.

The genes are TRBV2 and TRBJ2-7; 10 bases map to TRBD1. The CDR3 covers 15 residues. Germline V CDR1 and CDR2: SNHLY, FYNNEI. Unmatched junction bases numbered 10, after V lost 6 bases and J lost 5 bases. The DNA for the CDR3 is TGTGCCAGCAGAGGGACAGGGGTTTTTAAAAACGAGCAGTACTTC. Residues: CASRGTGVFKNEQYF.

This chain connects TRBV14 to TRBJ2-5, with D maybe TRBD1 (5 bases). The CDR3 contains 15 residues. V lost 2 bases and J lost 1, with 11 bases in between. Germline CDR1 is SGHDN and CDR2 is FVKESK. CDR3 sequence reads: CASSQYIGVQETQYF. DNA of the CDR3: TGTGCCAGCAGCCAATACATAGGGGTCCAAGAGACCCAGTACTTC. Full variable domain (outside the CDR3, taken from reference TRBV14 and TRBJ2-5): EAGVTQFPSHSVIEKGQTVTLRCDPISGHDNLYWYRRVMGKEIKFLLHFVKESKQDESGMPNNRFLAERTGGTYSTLKVQPAELEDSGVYFCASSQYIGVQETQYFGPGTRLLVL.

CDR3: CATQLAGVDTQYF. The CDR3, as DNA: TGTGCCACTCAACTAGCGGGAGTAGATACGCAGTATTTT. This chain connects TRBV28 to TRBJ2-3; TRBD2 aligns across 11 bases. This CDR3 contains 13 residues. J was trimmed by 5 bases and V by 10 bases; bases with no gene match: 5. Germline-derived CDR1 and CDR2 are MDHEN and SYDVKM.

This clone was observed a single time. The genes are TRBV19 and TRBJ2-7, with unresolved D. The CDR3 has 13 amino acids. Germline V CDR1 and CDR2: LNHDA, SQIVND (reference sequence). The V end lost 4 bases, the J end lost 0 bases, and 7 bases lay between the germline ends. CDR3 nucleotides: TGTGCCAGTAGTAAGGAGAGCTCCTACGAGCAGTACTTC. Protein sequence: CASSKESSYEQYF.

The table lists this clone with a few counts. This chain connects TRBV19 to TRBJ2-6; possible D gene TRBD1, 6 bases. Trimming took 5 bases from V and 1 from J, leaving 9 bases between them. The germline gives CDR1 LNHDA, CDR2 SQIVND (reference sequence). The CDR3 has 15 residues. CDR3 amino acids: CASSPRGSGANVLTF. The CDR3 DNA reads as TGTGCCAGTAGTCCCAGGGGATCTGGGGCCAACGTCCTGACTTTC.

CDR3 in DNA: TGTGCCAGCACCCCTGGGGGGAGCACCTACAATGAGCAGTTCTTC. It is translated as CASTPGGSTYNEQFF. J is TRBJ2-1 and V is TRBV28; D is possibly TRBD2 (6 bases). CDR3 length: 15 residues. The V and J ends lost 7 bases and 2 bases respectively, with 15 bases between them. Germline loops: CDR1 MDHEN, CDR2 SYDVKM.

The chain employs TRBV11-2 and TRBJ2-1; TRBD2 might be the D (5 bases). V was clipped by 5 bases and J by 9 bases, with 17 bases between them. The CDR3 sequence is 14 residues long. Germline V gene sequence: CDR1 SGHAT, CDR2 FQNNGV. The CDR3 DNA reads as TGTGCCAGCAGCGGAATCAAAGGGCGGGCTGAGCAGTTCTTC. Translated, it gives CASSGIKGRAEQFF.

The chain has TRBV6-5 and TRBJ2-1, with D perhaps TRBD1 (5 bases). V dropped 4 bases and J dropped 0 bases, with 10 bases sitting between them. CDR3 length: 15 residues. Germline CDR1 is MNHEY and CDR2 is SVGAGI. The CDR3: CASSSDRNSYNEQFF. The CDR3 DNA follows: TGTGCCAGCAGTTCCGACAGAAACTCCTACAATGAGCAGTTCTTC.

The CDR3 sequence: CASEIGVYGYTF. The CDR3 coding sequence is TGTGCCAGCGAGATCGGGGTCTATGGCTACACCTTC. The rearrangement joins TRBV7-9 to TRBJ1-2; no reliable D call. Trimming took 8 bases from V and 4 from J, leaving 11 bases between them. The germline CDR1 and CDR2 sequences are SEHNR and FQNEAQ (reference sequence). CDR3 size: 12 residues.

The chain employs TRBV4-3 and TRBJ1-2; D gene ambiguous. Between the trimmed V and J ends, which lost 1 base and 3 bases, there was a span of 12 bases. CDR3 length: 15 amino acids. The germline gives CDR1 LGHNA, CDR2 YSLEER. The CDR3 loop is CASSQVPPAYYGYTF. The CDR3 DNA is TGCGCCAGCAGCCAAGTACCCCCAGCGTACTATGGCTACACCTTC.

V usage is TRBV5-4 and J usage is TRBJ2-2, with TRBD2 identical over 13 bases. There are 18 residues in the CDR3. Germline CDR1 and CDR2: SGHNT and YYREEE (reference sequence). With 4 bases clipped from V and 0 bases from J, the junction kept 6 bases outside the gene matches. CDR3 bases: TGTGCCAGCAGCCAACCGGGACTAGCGGGAACGAACACCGGGGAGCTGTTTTTT. Amino acid sequence: CASSQPGLAGTNTGELFF.

The chain is built from TRBV7-2 and TRBJ2-1, with 8 bases matching TRBD2. Germline CDR1 SGHTA, CDR2 FQGNSA. This CDR3 region has 16 residues. The junction had 6 bases not matched to a gene; V was cut back by 0 bases and J by 5 bases. CDR3 DNA: TGTGCCAGCAGCTTAGCCAAGCGGGAGACGGACAATGAGCAGTTCTTC. Its protein product is CASSLAKRETDNEQFF.

This clone turned up a few times. CDR3 sequence: CASTSRGYGNTIYF. CDR3 nucleotides: TGTGCCAGCACAAGCAGGGGGTACGGAAACACCATATATTTT. This rearrangement joins TRBV6-5 to TRBJ1-3; 7 positions agree with TRBD1. There are 14 residues in the CDR3. The junction had 7 bases not matched to a gene; V was cut back by 7 bases and J by 4 bases. CDR1 MNHEY and CDR2 SVGAGI come from the germline V gene.

This sequence joins TRBV28 and TRBJ2-5; perhaps TRBD2 as D (7 bases). Per germline, CDR1 MDHEN and CDR2 SYDVKM. The CDR3 extends over 13 amino acids. Trimming took off 3 bases at V and 4 bases at J, with 9 bases between the two ends. The chain's CDR3 is CASSLGGPETQYF. The CDR3 coding sequence is TGTGCCAGCAGTTTGGGGGGGCCAGAGACCCAGTACTTC.

The chain employs TRBV19 and TRBJ2-5; TRBD1 matches at 8 bases. Looked up from germline, CDR1 is LNHDA and CDR2 is SQIVND (reference sequence). Trimming removed 4 bases from V and 3 bases from J; junction bases left unmatched: 7. The CDR3 consists of 15 residues. The CDR3 loop is CASSTNRGNKETQYF. In nucleotides, the CDR3 is TGTGCCAGTAGTACTAACAGGGGGAACAAAGAGACCCAGTACTTC.